This TCR beta chain comes out of a study of shared T cell receptors in the human thymus. Produced via immunoSEQ multiplex PCR; TCRdb's table is partial and in-frame only. The sample shows some 720,000 clones, 88% of them seen only once. With 4 bases removed from V and 5 bases from J, the gap between germline ends came to 19 bases. Germline CDR1 is SGHDT and CDR2 is YYEEEE. The CDR3 extends over 15 amino acids. This sample was shared with a second study, whose subject was human thymus T cells.

The sample comprised thymocytes. The chain joins TRBV5-6 to TRBJ2-7; TRBD2 might be the D (7 bases). This TCR was recovered from a boy under three years old with a congenital heart defect. CDR3 nucleotides: TGTGCCAGCAGCACGAAGGGGGGGGAGTACCACGAGCAGTACTTC. Its translation: CASSTKGGEYHEQYF.